Listed here are 14 T cell receptor beta chains from one sample, sequenced in a study of shared clonotypes between healthy human individuals (dated by TCRdb to the early 2020s). The method was the immunoSEQ multiplex PCR assay. Imported from immuneACCESS, the table was reduced by TCRdb to in-frame sequences with V and J called. These copies leave out some clones; in studies compared against another copy, an unresolved V gene accounts for under half, and the cause of the remainder is not known. Counted in this sample were 560,000 or so clones; about 96% of them appeared once. The top ten hold less than 0.13% of the sample. CD8 naive samples were CD45RO-negative cells positively selected for CCR7, giving a CD45RA+CCR7+ population that excluded TemRA cells. Input material: naive CD8+ T cells sorted from blood. Sample cell subset or site, as interpreted from the label and publication: CD45RA+CCR7+. The receptors derive from a woman in her thirties in good health.

The V and J genes are TRBV28 and TRBJ1-1, with a weak D call TRBD1 (5 bases). The CDR3 contains 14 residues. Germline CDR1 and CDR2: MDHEN and SYDVKM. V was clipped by 1 base and J by 3 bases, with 9 bases between them. CDR3 residues: CASSLSGRDTEAFF. The CDR3, as DNA: TGTGCCAGCAGTTTATCGGGGCGGGACACTGAAGCTTTCTTT. Looking up the rest from reference TRBV28 and TRBJ1-1 gives the full variable domain: DVKVTQSSRYLVKRTGEKVFLECVQDMDHENMFWYRQDPGLGLRLIYFSYDVKMKEKGDIPEGYSVSREKKERFSLILESASTNQTSMYLCASSLSGRDTEAFFGQGTRLTVV.

The J gene is TRBJ2-2, the V gene TRBV11-2; 14 bases line up with TRBD2. Per germline, CDR1 SGHAT and CDR2 FQNNGV. The CDR3 consists of 18 residues. V gave up 4 bases and J gave up 6 bases; unmatched junction bases: 10. CDR3 protein: CASSWGLAGEGWAGELFF. In nucleotides, the CDR3 is TGTGCCAGCAGCTGGGGACTAGCGGGAGAAGGGTGGGCCGGGGAGCTGTTTTTT.

The V call is TRBV5-6, the J call TRBJ2-3; the match to TRBD2 covers 9 bases. Germline V CDR1 and CDR2: SGHDT, YYEEEE. V gave up 2 bases and J gave up 3 bases; unmatched junction bases: 7. CDR3 size: 16 residues. The CDR3 coding sequence is TGTGCCAGCAGCTTAATTGCGGGAGGGCCGACAGATACGCAGTATTTT. Translation: CASSLIAGGPTDTQYF.

The J gene is TRBJ1-1, the V gene TRBV15; no clear D gene. The V end lost 0 bases, the J end lost 3 bases, and 23 bases lay between the germline ends. This CDR3 comprises 19 residues. Germline-derived CDR1 and CDR2 are LNHNV and YYDKDF (reference sequence). The CDR3 here is CATSRDPGSYSSIYTEAFF. CDR3 DNA: TGTGCCACCAGCAGAGATCCGGGCAGCTACTCGAGTATCTACACTGAAGCTTTCTTT.

This clone was seen once. V gene TRBV27 combines with J gene TRBJ2-5; 10 nucleotides match TRBD1. J was trimmed by 5 bases and V by 0 bases; bases with no gene match: 3. CDR1 MNHEY and CDR2 SMNVEV come from the germline V gene (reference sequence). This CDR3 contains 15 residues. CDR3 coding DNA: TGTGCCAGCAGTTTATCCGACAGGGGGCGGGAGACCCAGTACTTC. It translates to CASSLSDRGRETQYF.

V usage is TRBV25-1 and J usage is TRBJ2-1, with unresolved D. Trimming left V 2 bases short and J 3 bases short, with 11 bases between. The CDR3 extends over 15 amino acids. Germline CDR1 and CDR2: MGHDK and SYGVNS. As DNA, the CDR3 is TGTGCCAGCAGTGAACCCGGTGTCAGCTACAATGAGCAGTTCTTC. This translates into CASSEPGVSYNEQFF.

This chain uses TRBV5-1 with TRBJ2-7; 9 bases are shared with TRBD2. The germline CDR1 and CDR2 sequences are SGHRS and YFSETQ. This CDR3 comprises 14 residues. Trimming took 4 bases from V and 2 from J; bases not matched to a gene: 4. The CDR3 region is CASSLSGGPYEQYF. The CDR3 coding sequence is TGCGCCAGCAGCCTTAGCGGGGGCCCCTACGAGCAGTACTTC.

The rearrangement links TRBV27 to TRBJ2-7; perhaps TRBD1 as D (6 bases). Trimming pared 6 bases from V and 2 bases from J, leaving 17 bases between. Germline V gene data show CDR1 as MNHEY and CDR2 as SMNVEV (reference sequence). This CDR3 comprises 15 residues. CDR3 loop: CASRPGTTRTYEQYF. DNA of the CDR3: TGTGCCAGCAGGCCCGGGACAACAAGAACCTACGAGCAGTACTTC.

This clone was picked up one time. V and J are TRBV5-1 and TRBJ2-1, with TRBD1 matching over 9 bases. The trim removed 2 bases at V and 7 bases at J, leaving 10 bases unmatched. This CDR3 region has 16 residues. From germline, CDR1 is SGHRS and CDR2 YFSETQ. CDR3 amino acids: CASSFSRDRVTNEQFF. CDR3 nucleotide sequence: TGCGCCAGCAGCTTCAGCCGGGACAGGGTAACAAATGAGCAGTTCTTC.

The gene calls are TRBV7-8 and TRBJ2-5; 7 bases fit TRBD2. CDR1 and CDR2 from the germline V gene are SGHVS and FQNEAQ. V shed 6 bases and J 4 bases; nucleotides not matched to a gene: 17. The length of the CDR3 is 17 residues. In DNA form, the CDR3 reads TGTGCCAGCAGGGCAAAAGTGGGAGGGCCGTTAAGAGAGACCCAGTACTTC. Its protein product is CASRAKVGGPLRETQYF.

The chain links TRBV5-6 to TRBJ2-5, with D maybe TRBD2 (6 bases). The V gene lost 4 bases and the J gene lost 5 bases, with 18 bases spanning the gap. Germline V lookup: CDR1 SGHDT, CDR2 YYEEEE. CDR3 length equals 15 residues. The CDR3 DNA is TGTGCCAGCAGCGTTCAGGGAGGAGGTTTGGAGACCCAGTACTTC. It codes for CASSVQGGGLETQYF.

V usage is TRBV5-6 and J usage is TRBJ2-7; a possible D gene is TRBD1 (6 bases). With 0 bases removed from V and 4 bases from J, the gap between germline ends came to 11 bases. Per the germline V gene, CDR1 is SGHDT and CDR2 is YYEEEE. The CDR3 is 14 residues long. The CDR3 nucleotides are TGTGCCAGCAGCTTGGAGCCAGGGGATTACGAGCAGTACTTC. This gives the protein CASSLEPGDYEQYF. Complete variable domain (other parts from reference TRBV5-6 and TRBJ2-7): DAGVTQSPTHLIKTRGQQVTLRCSPKSGHDTVSWYQQALGQGPQFIFQYYEEEERQRGNFPDRFSGHQFPNYSSELNVNALLLGDSALYLCASSLEPGDYEQYFGPGTRLTVT.

The chain is built from TRBV4-2 and TRBJ2-5; D tentatively fits TRBD1 or TRBD2 (7 bases each). This CDR3 contains 16 residues. Germline CDR1 is LGHNA and CDR2 is YNFKEQ. V lost 0 bases to trimming and J lost 5 bases, with 16 bases between them. CDR3 residues: CASSQETGRGLETQYF. CDR3 in DNA: TGTGCCAGCAGCCAAGAGACAGGGAGGGGGTTGGAGACCCAGTACTTC.

The V call is TRBV20-1, the J call TRBJ2-1; 9 bases are a match to TRBD2. The CDR3 runs to 11 residues. Germline V CDR1 and CDR2: DFQATT, SNEGSKA (reference sequence). CDR3 region: CRLAGHGEQFF. The CDR3 bases are TGCAGGCTAGCGGGGCACGGTGAGCAGTTCTTC.